The 5 T cell receptor beta chains below were found in one sample sequenced in a study of blood T cell repertoires in COVID-19. Only in-frame clones appear in the TCRdb table, and some are missing; sequencing was by immunoSEQ multiplex PCR. The sample lists a few hundred thousand clones, 88% occurring once. The source material was PBMCs or T cells enriched from blood (not recorded which). The receptors derive from a woman aged 18-29 years who had recovered from COVID-19.

The chain recombines TRBV9 with TRBJ1-1, with D hard to call. Between the trimmed V and J ends, which lost 0 bases and 5 bases, there was a span of 11 bases. Germline CDR1 reads SGDLS; CDR2 reads YYNGEE. The CDR3 has 14 residues. The CDR3 DNA sequence: TGTGCCAGCAGCGTAGATGTTGGAGTGACTGAAGCTTTCTTT. This gives the protein CASSVDVGVTEAFF.

This chain joins TRBV2 and TRBJ2-3, with D tentatively TRBD1 (5 bases). Between the trimmed V and J ends, which lost 7 bases and 5 bases, there was a span of 13 bases. From germline, CDR1 is SNHLY and CDR2 FYNNEI. This CDR3 has 13 amino acids. CDR3 sequence (DNA): TGTGCCAGCACCGAGGACATTGGAGATACGCAGTATTTT. Protein sequence: CASTEDIGDTQYF.

This clone was counted between two and nine times. The chain joins TRBV9 to TRBJ1-3; TRBD1 aligns across 8 bases. Germline CDR1 SGDLS, CDR2 YYNGEE. The CDR3 runs to 16 residues. Trimming took 4 bases from V and 2 from J; bases not matched to a gene: 8. As DNA, the CDR3 is TGTGCCAGCAGCCCCCGACAGGGGTTGCCTGGAAACACCATATATTTT. As protein: CASSPRQGLPGNTIYF.

The rearrangement uses TRBV5-1 and TRBJ1-1; the D is unclear. Trimming removed 2 bases at V and 5 bases at J, with 13 bases between. This CDR3 has 14 amino acids. Germline CDR1 SGHRS, CDR2 YFSETQ. CDR3 nucleotide sequence: TGCGCCAGCAGCTTCGGTCAGACGGAGACTGAAGCTTTCTTT. It specifies CASSFGQTETEAFF.

The genes are TRBV30 and TRBJ2-3; D gene ambiguous. Trimming removed 3 bases at V and 2 bases at J, with 9 bases between. CDR3 length equals 13 residues. Germline V lookup: CDR1 GTSNPN, CDR2 SVGIG (reference sequence). The CDR3 DNA sequence: TGTGCCTGGAGATCACCCTACACAGATACGCAGTATTTT. Translating gives CAWRSPYTDTQYF. Together with reference TRBV30 and TRBJ2-3, the CDR3 gives the full variable domain: SQTIHQWPATLVQPVGSPLSLECTVEGTSNPNLYWYRQAAGRGLQLLFYSVGIGQISSEVPQNLSASRPQDRQFILSSKKLLLSDSGFYLCAWRSPYTDTQYFGPGTRLTVL.